Sequencing of this TCR beta chain was carried out in a study of T cells in Graves' hyperthyroidism and ophthalmopathy. Germline V lookup: CDR1 SGHTA, CDR2 FQGTGA. The CDR3 is 14 amino acids. Trimming cost V 5 bases and J 0 bases, with 10 bases left between them. This clonotype was observed many times. Amplified TCR beta CDR3 regions derived from RNA transcripts. A first-round RT-PCR of the TCR CDR3 used the HTBI primer set. TCRdb independently ran MiXCR on the multiplex PCR reads; one entry per CDR3 protein. Of 400,000 to 550,000 distinct CDR3 sequences detected, roughly a quarter appear once; the ten largest clones hold about 11%. Not enrolled were patients with uncontrolled infection, other autoimmune disease, pregnancy or lactation.

The receptor was derived from a woman aged 25 to 45 with Graves' ophthalmopathy. The chain is built from TRBV7-3 and TRBJ1-1, with D possibly being TRBD1 (6 bases). Sequences were obtained from blood. CDR3 sequence: CASSETGLNTEAFF. The CDR3, as DNA: TGTGCCAGCAGCGAAACAGGGCTGAACACTGAAGCTTTCTTT.